A single sample gave rise to the 19 T cell receptor beta chains below, sequenced in a study of blood T cell repertoires in COVID-19. Here immunoSEQ multiplex PCR was the method, and the copy in TCRdb shows in-frame clones only, minus some. Of roughly 340,000 clones detected, about 90% appear once; the ten largest clones hold more than 3%. The sample consisted of peripheral blood. The receptors originated from a woman aged 18-35 years who had recovered from COVID-19.

The chain combines TRBV24-1 with TRBJ2-6; 8 nucleotides align to TRBD1. Germline-derived CDR1 and CDR2 are KGHDR and SFDVKD. Trimming at V came to 5 bases and at J to 0 bases, leaving 11 bases not matched to a gene. The CDR3 sequence is 19 residues long. This chain's CDR3 is CATSGAGTGASSGANVLTF. As DNA, the CDR3 is TGTGCCACCAGTGGGGCCGGGACAGGCGCTTCCTCTGGGGCCAACGTCCTGACTTTC.

The chain employs TRBV4-3 and TRBJ2-1; maybe TRBD2 (5 bases). Trimming removed 0 bases from V and 10 bases from J, with 16 bases in between. The CDR3 is made up of 15 amino acids. Germline CDR1 reads LGHNA; CDR2 reads YSLEER. The CDR3 bases are TGCGCCAGCAGCCAAGATATGAGGGAGAGTAGCGAGCAGTTCTTC. It codes for CASSQDMRESSEQFF.

This chain uses TRBV11-3 with TRBJ2-1; 7 nucleotides agree with TRBD1. Germline assignment: CDR1 SGHNT and CDR2 YENEEA. The trim removed 4 bases at V and 5 bases at J, leaving 14 bases unmatched. The CDR3 runs 17 residues. In DNA form, the CDR3 reads TGTGCCAGCAGCTCCCATACCTGGGACAGCCCCCACAATGAGCAGTTCTTC. Protein: CASSSHTWDSPHNEQFF.

This clone was picked up a small number of times. A much larger clonotype is one base distant, so this may be a read error. V usage is TRBV19 and J usage is TRBJ1-1; 7 bases agree with TRBD1. V shed 5 bases, J shed 4 bases, and the junction held 7 bases outside the gene matches. The CDR3 has 14 amino acids. In germline, CDR1 is LNHDA, CDR2 SQIVND (reference sequence). The CDR3, as DNA: TGTGCCAGTAGTTGGGGCAGGGGGACCACTGAAGCTTTCTTT. This gives the protein CASSWGRGTTEAFF.

The rearrangement uses TRBV9 and TRBJ1-5, with TRBD1 matching over 7 bases. The CDR3 loop spans 13 amino acids. Germline-derived CDR1 and CDR2 are SGDLS and YYNGEE. Trimming took 4 bases from V and 7 from J; bases not matched to a gene: 5. The CDR3 loop is CASSTGAGQPQHF. CDR3 nucleotide sequence: TGTGCCAGCAGCACAGGGGCTGGCCAGCCCCAGCATTTT.

The chain uses TRBV6-5 and TRBJ1-2, with a weak D call TRBD1 (5 bases). The CDR3 is made up of 15 amino acids. Germline lookup yields CDR1 MNHEY and CDR2 SVGAGI. Between the trimmed V and J ends, which lost 2 bases and 1 base, there was a span of 11 bases. CDR3 sequence (DNA): TGTGCCAGCAGTTACACAGGACGTAGTAACTATGGCTACACCTTC. Translated: CASSYTGRSNYGYTF.

V is TRBV28 and J is TRBJ2-1, with D unresolved. The V and J ends lost 10 bases and 1 base respectively, with 17 bases between them. The CDR3 has 15 amino acids. In germline, CDR1 is MDHEN, CDR2 SYDVKM. The CDR3 spells CATLNSGGSYNEQFF. CDR3 nucleotide sequence: TGTGCCACCTTAAACTCAGGTGGTTCCTACAATGAGCAGTTCTTC.

A remark on this clone: The junction shows a germline mismatch at one end, possibly a read error. The chain has TRBV7-2 and TRBJ1-2, with 7 nucleotides matching TRBD1. Germline-derived CDR1 and CDR2 are SGHTA and FQGNSA. The length of the CDR3 is 14 residues. For the CDR3, the DNA is TGTGCCAGCAGCTTAGGATTCCTCCGGGACAGCTATACCTTC. This sequence encodes CASSLGFLRDSYTF.

This chain connects TRBV6-2 or TRBV6-3 to TRBJ1-1, with 7 bases that match TRBD1. The CDR3 has 16 amino acids. V gave up 2 bases and J gave up 3 bases; unmatched junction bases: 9. Germline CDR1 MNHEY, CDR2 SVGEGT. Here the CDR3 DNA reads TGTGCCAGCAGTTACCCGGTAACCGGGACAGACACTGAAGCTTTCTTT. Encoded protein: CASSYPVTGTDTEAFF.

This chain uses TRBV2 with TRBJ2-3; 13 bases are shared with TRBD2. The V and J ends lost 5 bases and 0 bases, in that order; junction bases with no gene match: 5. This CDR3 contains 17 residues. CDR1 is SNHLY, CDR2 FYNNEI, per germline. CDR3 loop: CASSRLAGGQSTDTQYF. In nucleotides, the CDR3 is TGTGCCAGCAGTCGACTAGCGGGAGGCCAAAGCACAGATACGCAGTATTTT.

Only one count was recorded for this clone. This chain links TRBV7-9 with TRBJ2-1; possibly TRBD1 for D (5 bases). This CDR3 is built from 13 residues. Per germline, CDR1 SEHNR and CDR2 FQNEAQ (reference sequence). The germline V and J ends were trimmed by 2 bases and 8 bases, with 10 bases remaining between them. The CDR3 DNA reads TGTGCCAGCAGCTTATTTAGGGGCGATGAGCAGTTCTTC. Its translation: CASSLFRGDEQFF.

CDR3: CASSPSLGGGSADTQYF. CDR3 DNA sequence: TGTGCCAGCAGCCCTTCCCTAGGAGGCGGGAGTGCAGATACGCAGTATTTT. This chain joins TRBV7-8 and TRBJ2-3; the match to TRBD2 covers 7 bases. The CDR3 spans 17 residues. The V segment lost 5 bases and the J segment 4 bases; nucleotides outside the gene matches: 15. Germline assignment: CDR1 SGHVS and CDR2 FQNEAQ.

The chain recombines TRBV23-1 with TRBJ1-4; the match to TRBD1 covers 11 bases. TRBV23-1 is an open reading frame, and its role is uncertain. Unmatched junction bases numbered 13, after V lost 8 bases and J lost 11 bases. The CDR3 is made up of 15 amino acids. The DNA for the CDR3 is TGCGCCAGCGCCTCCAGGGGACAGGGGGACGGTAAACTGTTTTTT. Protein sequence: CASASRGQGDGKLFF.

The rearrangement links TRBV19 to TRBJ1-1; a weak D match, TRBD1 (5 bases). The germline V gene has CDR1 LNHDA and CDR2 SQIVND (reference sequence). V shed 7 bases and J shed 3 bases, with 9 bases lying between them. The CDR3 is 12 amino acids. The CDR3 bases are TGTGCCAGTACCAAGGGGCACACTGAAGCTTTCTTT. As protein: CASTKGHTEAFF.

This clone occurred once. V and J are TRBV6-2 or TRBV6-3 and TRBJ2-1; D remains unclear. V was clipped by 2 bases and J by 4 bases, with 9 bases between them. The CDR3 has 14 amino acids. CDR1 is MNHEY and CDR2 is SVGEGT in the germline V gene. The CDR3 region is CASSYVTDYNEQFF. DNA for the CDR3: TGTGCCAGCAGTTACGTCACAGATTACAATGAGCAGTTCTTC.

At least ten counts were recorded for this clone. This chain uses TRBV24-1 with TRBJ2-3, with TRBD1 matching 8 bases. The CDR3 loop spans 14 amino acids. CDR1 KGHDR and CDR2 SFDVKD come from the germline V gene. With V trimmed by 8 bases and J by 4 bases, 7 bases remained unmatched. CDR3 loop: CATKDRGEADTQYF. Written as DNA, the CDR3 is TGTGCCACCAAAGACAGGGGTGAGGCAGATACGCAGTATTTT.

This chain connects TRBV6-2 or TRBV6-3 to TRBJ2-1; 9 nucleotides align to TRBD1. This CDR3 spans 14 amino acids. Germline CDR1 MNHEY, CDR2 SVGEGT. Trimming removed 2 bases from V and 10 bases from J; junction bases left unmatched: 6. CDR3 sequence (DNA): TGTGCCAGCAGTTACGGGGGACAGGGAAGGGAGCAGTTCTTC. It codes for CASSYGGQGREQFF.

The rearrangement joins TRBV5-1 to TRBJ2-3, with TRBD2 matching 15 bases. V trimming: 1 base; J trimming: 12 bases; junction bases outside the gene matches: 9. The CDR3 covers 16 residues. Germline CDR1 SGHRS, CDR2 YFSETQ. CDR3 in amino acids: CASSLSRTSGRGGQYF. CDR3 DNA: TGCGCCAGCAGCTTGTCCCGGACTAGCGGGAGGGGAGGACAGTATTTT.

The chain recombines TRBV19 with TRBJ2-1; TRBD2 matches 8 bases. The CDR3 runs to 12 residues. The trim removed 8 bases at V and 11 bases at J, leaving 8 bases unmatched. Germline CDR1 reads LNHDA; CDR2 reads SQIVND (reference sequence). CDR3: CASSPLAGQQFF. DNA for the CDR3: TGTGCCAGTTCCCCCCTAGCGGGTCAGCAGTTCTTC.